The 9 T cell receptor beta chains given below trace back to one sample, sequenced in a study of T cells in Graves' hyperthyroidism and ophthalmopathy. TCR beta CDR3 sequences were amplified from RNA transcripts. In the first-round RT-PCR of the TCR CDR3, the HTBI primer set was used. TCRdb fed the multiplex PCR reads into MiXCR, producing one record per CDR3 protein. The sample carries 330,000 or so distinct CDR3 sequences, around a sixth recorded once. Sequences were obtained from blood. These receptors were taken from a woman aged 40-49 years with Graves' ophthalmopathy.

This clonotype was counted many times. The chain combines TRBV20-1 with TRBJ1-5, with a tentative D call TRBD1 (5 bases). Trimming pared 4 bases from V and 0 bases from J, leaving 10 bases between. The germline CDR1 and CDR2 sequences are DFQATT and SNEGSKA (reference sequence). This CDR3 is 14 amino acids long. The CDR3 DNA is TGCAGTGCTACAGAGGGGAATAGCAATCAGCCCCAGCATTTT. Residues: CSATEGNSNQPQHF.

The table lists this clonotype with many counts. This chain uses TRBV12-3 or TRBV12-4 with TRBJ1-6; a possible D gene is TRBD1 (5 bases). The CDR3 is 13 amino acids. The germline V and J ends were trimmed by 4 bases and 8 bases, with 9 bases remaining between them. The CDR3 reads CASSSGRDSPLHF. In nucleotides, the CDR3 is TGTGCCAGCAGTTCGGGACGGGATTCACCCCTCCACTTT.

This clonotype has at least ten counts. Here the CDR3 DNA reads TGTGCCAGCAGTTCACGTGGGGAGGAGACTGAAGCTTTCTTT. Residues: CASSSRGEETEAFF. The V call is TRBV6-5, the J call TRBJ1-1; D ambiguous. Germline V CDR1 and CDR2: MNHEY, SVGAGI. The CDR3 spans 14 residues. The germline V and J ends were trimmed by 4 bases and 5 bases, with 14 bases remaining between them.

The gene calls are TRBV30 and TRBJ2-2, with 9 bases identical to TRBD1. CDR3 length equals 15 residues. V trimming: 0 bases; J trimming: 4 bases; junction bases outside the gene matches: 3. The germline V gene has CDR1 GTSNPN and CDR2 SVGIG (reference sequence). The CDR3 sequence: CAWSVHRGRTGELFF. The CDR3 nucleotides read TGTGCCTGGAGTGTACACAGGGGGCGCACCGGGGAGCTGTTTTTT.

The table lists this clonotype with many counts. V is TRBV5-1 and J is TRBJ1-5; 7 bases agree with TRBD1. CDR1 and CDR2 (germline): SGHRS, YFSETQ. CDR3 size: 16 residues. J lost 2 bases, V lost 1 base, and 6 bases had no gene match. The CDR3 loop reads CASSLTGEGGNQPQHF. CDR3 sequence (DNA): TGCGCCAGCAGCTTGACAGGGGAGGGGGGCAATCAGCCCCAGCATTTT.

This clonotype has a count of ten or more. The chain uses TRBV28 and TRBJ2-7; D unclear. Germline CDR1 is MDHEN and CDR2 is SYDVKM. V lost 3 bases to trimming and J lost 6 bases, with 6 bases between them. CDR3 length: 11 residues. CDR3 residues: CASSFDGEQYF. CDR3 nucleotides: TGTGCCAGCAGTTTTGACGGCGAGCAGTACTTC.

J is TRBJ1-3 and V is TRBV12-3 or TRBV12-4; 9 bases line up with TRBD1. The CDR3 consists of 16 residues. Trimming at V came to 5 bases and at J to 0 bases, leaving 5 bases not matched to a gene. CDR3 DNA: TGTGCCAGCAGTCTAAGGGACAGGGTCTCTGGAAACACCATATATTTT. Translating gives CASSLRDRVSGNTIYF.

This clonotype occurred many times. The chain carries TRBV6-6 and TRBJ1-1; D remains unclear. The CDR3 is made up of 13 amino acids. V lost 6 bases and J lost 4, with 12 bases in between. From germline, CDR1 is MNHNY and CDR2 SVGAGI (reference sequence). The DNA for the CDR3 is TGTGCCAGCAGGTTCAAGGGATCCACTGAAGCTTTCTTT. Its translation: CASRFKGSTEAFF.

The chain links TRBV3-1 to TRBJ2-7; 7 bases are a match to TRBD1. This CDR3 is 17 amino acids long. Trimming took 5 bases from V and 3 from J; bases not matched to a gene: 16. The germline CDR1 and CDR2 sequences are LGHDT and YNNKEL (reference sequence). The CDR3 region has the DNA TGTGCCAGCAGCTACTACAAGGGGGCCCGAAAATACTACGAGCAGTACTTC. Translated: CASSYYKGARKYYEQYF.